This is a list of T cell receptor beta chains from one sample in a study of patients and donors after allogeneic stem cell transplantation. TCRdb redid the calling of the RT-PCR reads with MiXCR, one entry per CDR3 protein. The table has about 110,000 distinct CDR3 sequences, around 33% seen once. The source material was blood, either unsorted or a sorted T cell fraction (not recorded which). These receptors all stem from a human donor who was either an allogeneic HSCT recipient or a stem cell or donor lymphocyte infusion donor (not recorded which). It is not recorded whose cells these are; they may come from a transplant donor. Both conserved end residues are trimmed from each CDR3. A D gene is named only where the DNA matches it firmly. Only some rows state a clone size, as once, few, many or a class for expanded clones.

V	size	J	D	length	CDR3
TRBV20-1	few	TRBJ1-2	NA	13	SARESGAPFYGYT
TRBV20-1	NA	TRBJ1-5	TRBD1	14	SARDSLYYSNQPQH
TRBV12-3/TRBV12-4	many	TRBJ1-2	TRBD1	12	ATRTGGGEDGYT
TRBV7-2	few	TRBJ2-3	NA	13	ASSLRGLSTDTQY
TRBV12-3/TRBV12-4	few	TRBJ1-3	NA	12	ASSFYGAGNTIY
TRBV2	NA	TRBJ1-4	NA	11	ATGGTRSEKLF
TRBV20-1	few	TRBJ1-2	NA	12	SARAQGSPYGYT
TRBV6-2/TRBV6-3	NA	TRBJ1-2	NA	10	ASSKDRYGYT
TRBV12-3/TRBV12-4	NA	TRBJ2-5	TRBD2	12	ASRQGLVVETQY
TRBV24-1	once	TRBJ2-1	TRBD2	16	ATSDIPVAGRAYNEQF